Below, 18 T cell receptor beta chains from the same sample are listed, as sequenced in a study of CD8 T cells in Susac syndrome. The RNA input was roughly 0.5 to 1 ug, and it was reverse transcribed with random hexamers. TCRdb passed the immunoSEQ multiplex PCR reads through MiXCR, listing each CDR3 protein once. The repertoire holds 130,000 or so distinct CDR3 sequences, with around 80% as singletons. Sequences were obtained from CD8+ T cells from PBMCs. These receptors all come from a human donor with multiple sclerosis.

The rearrangement links TRBV15 to TRBJ1-1, with unresolved D. The CDR3 covers 14 residues. The V end lost 0 bases, the J end lost 6 bases, and 11 bases lay between the germline ends. The V gene's germline CDR1 is LNHNV and CDR2 YYDKDF (reference sequence). Here the CDR3 reads CATSRDGVRAEAFF. The CDR3 DNA reads TGTGCCACCAGCAGAGATGGGGTGCGAGCTGAAGCTTTCTTT.

CDR3 amino acids: CASSISFQGAPLGANVLTF. The DNA of the CDR3 is TGTGCCAGTAGTATTTCGTTCCAGGGCGCCCCTTTGGGGGCCAACGTCCTGACTTTC. The rearrangement links TRBV19 to TRBJ2-6, with D possibly matching TRBD1 (5 bases). V dropped 3 bases and J dropped 4 bases, with 22 bases sitting between them. This CDR3 is 19 amino acids long. From germline, CDR1 is LNHDA and CDR2 SQIVND (reference sequence).

This chain links TRBV27 with TRBJ1-5; D is possibly TRBD1 (5 bases). The germline V gene encodes CDR1 MNHEY and CDR2 SMNVEV (reference sequence). The CDR3 extends over 14 amino acids. Trimming removed 6 bases at V and 6 bases at J, with 15 bases between. The CDR3 spells CASSPLSGVQPQHF. The CDR3 DNA reads as TGTGCCAGCAGCCCCCTTTCGGGGGTTCAGCCCCAGCATTTT.

The chain is built from TRBV19 and TRBJ2-2, with D hard to call. Germline V gene data show CDR1 as LNHDA and CDR2 as SQIVND (reference sequence). The CDR3 contains 16 residues. With 7 bases removed from V and 2 bases from J, the gap between germline ends came to 17 bases. In DNA form, the CDR3 reads TGTGCCAGTACCCCCTGGGGAACAGAAAACACCGGGGAGCTGTTTTTT. Amino acid sequence: CASTPWGTENTGELFF. The full variable domain, rest sourced from reference TRBV19 and TRBJ2-2, is DGGITQSPKYLFRKEGQNVTLSCEQNLNHDAMYWYRQDPGQGLRLIYYSQIVNDFQKGDIAEGYSVSREKKESFPLTVTSAQKNPTAFYLCASTPWGTENTGELFFGEGSRLTVL.

V and J are TRBV9 and TRBJ2-4, with a weak D call TRBD2 (6 bases). The CDR3 loop spans 16 amino acids. Trimming pared 4 bases from V and 3 bases from J, leaving 17 bases between. CDR1 is SGDLS, CDR2 YYNGEE, per germline. DNA for the CDR3: TGTGCCAGCAGCCCGGGGACTGGAGGCTTCAAAAACATTCAGTACTTC. It codes for CASSPGTGGFKNIQYF.

This clonotype was recorded a few times. This rearrangement joins TRBV6-6 to TRBJ1-2; TRBD1 aligns across 7 bases. The CDR3 runs to 15 residues. V shed 4 bases, J shed 5 bases, and the junction held 10 bases outside the gene matches. CDR1 MNHNY and CDR2 SVGAGI come from the germline V gene (reference sequence). The CDR3 DNA reads as TGTGCCAGCAGTTTTAGTTTGCGGGACAGTTATGGCTACACCTTC. Its protein product is CASSFSLRDSYGYTF.

Here the CDR3 DNA reads TGTGCCAGCAGCTTAGGGGGGGGCGGCTATGGCTACACCTTC. It is translated as CASSLGGGGYGYTF. This chain uses TRBV7-2 with TRBJ1-2, with a weak D call TRBD1 (6 bases). Germline CDR1 reads SGHTA; CDR2 reads FQGNSA. The CDR3 is 14 amino acids. With 1 base removed from V and 4 bases from J, the gap between germline ends came to 10 bases.

The J gene is TRBJ2-5, the V gene TRBV12-5; a possible D gene is TRBD1 (5 bases). Germline CDR1 is LGHNT and CDR2 is FRNRAP. With 4 bases removed from V and 2 bases from J, the gap between germline ends came to 14 bases. The CDR3 consists of 15 residues. The CDR3 DNA sequence: TGTGCTAGTGGTTCTTACAGGACACCGCAAGAGACCCAGTACTTC. It encodes CASGSYRTPQETQYF.

The rearrangement joins TRBV2 to TRBJ2-2; possibly TRBD1 for D (6 bases). V shed 10 bases and J shed 4 bases, with 13 bases lying between them. Per germline, CDR1 SNHLY and CDR2 FYNNEI. CDR3 length: 13 residues. Written as DNA, the CDR3 is TGTGCCACCACAGGGAGAGGCACCGGGGAGCTGTTTTTT. The encoded protein is CATTGRGTGELFF.

V is TRBV30 and J is TRBJ1-1; D perhaps matches TRBD1 (5 bases). The CDR3 runs to 12 residues. The germline V and J ends were trimmed by 3 bases and 6 bases, with 11 bases remaining between them. Germline CDR1 and CDR2: GTSNPN and SVGIG (reference sequence). The CDR3 DNA is TGTGCCTGGAGAGGGGACGGGGCTGAAGCTTTCTTT. Its translation is CAWRGDGAEAFF.

This clonotype appeared a few times. The rearrangement uses TRBV27 and TRBJ2-7; D is unclear. The CDR3 is 14 residues long. The V gene lost 0 bases and the J gene lost 2 bases, with 8 bases spanning the gap. Germline-derived CDR1 and CDR2 are MNHEY and SMNVEV (reference sequence). Here the CDR3 DNA reads TGTGCCAGCAGTTTATCGGCAGGCCCCTACGAGCAGTACGTC. It is translated as CASSLSAGPYEQYV.

The chain combines TRBV7-9 with TRBJ2-3; TRBD2 matches at 8 bases. The CDR3 spans 18 residues. J was trimmed by 4 bases and V by 3 bases; bases with no gene match: 15. CDR1 and CDR2 from the germline V gene are SEHNR and FQNEAQ (reference sequence). CDR3: CASSFPITGTRGADTQYF. The CDR3 nucleotides are TGTGCCAGCAGCTTCCCTATAACCGGGACTAGGGGAGCAGATACGCAGTATTTT.

This clonotype was detected only once. The chain combines TRBV30 with TRBJ2-3, with TRBD2 identical over 14 bases. From germline, CDR1 is GTSNPN and CDR2 SVGIG (reference sequence). Trimming took 3 bases from V and 6 from J; bases not matched to a gene: 8. This CDR3 spans 16 amino acids. The CDR3 nucleotides are TGTGCCTGGAGCGAGGGGACTAGCGGGAGATTTGATACGCAGTATTTT. Residues: CAWSEGTSGRFDTQYF.

The chain couples TRBV6-6 to TRBJ2-1; D possibly uses TRBD1 or TRBD2 (5 bases each). The CDR3 length is 12 residues. Trimming removed 5 bases from V and 15 bases from J, with 17 bases in between. The germline CDR1 and CDR2 sequences are MNHNY and SVGAGI (reference sequence). The CDR3 reads CASSRDLRGLFF. CDR3 DNA sequence: TGTGCCAGCAGTCGGGACCTCCGAGGTCTGTTCTTC.

Written as DNA, the CDR3 is TGTGCCAGTACCCTAGGTGGGGTTTCTGAAGCTTTCTTT. It yields the protein CASTLGGVSEAFF. The chain combines TRBV19 with TRBJ1-1; D gene uncertain. CDR1 and CDR2 from the germline V gene are LNHDA and SQIVND (reference sequence). This CDR3 contains 13 residues. V gave up 7 bases and J gave up 6 bases, with 15 bases separating them. Supplemented by reference TRBV19 and TRBJ1-1, the full variable domain reads DGGITQSPKYLFRKEGQNVTLSCEQNLNHDAMYWYRQDPGQGLRLIYYSQIVNDFQKGDIAEGYSVSREKKESFPLTVTSAQKNPTAFYLCASTLGGVSEAFFGQGTRLTVV.

The chain combines TRBV29-1 with TRBJ2-2; D possibly corresponds to TRBD1 (7 bases). Trimming took 7 bases from V and 6 from J, leaving 15 bases between them. Germline-derived CDR1 and CDR2 are SQVTM and ANQGSEA. The CDR3 sequence is 13 residues long. CDR3 in DNA: TGCAGCGCACTAGACAGGGAGGCCGGGGAGCTGTTTTTT. Translating it yields CSALDREAGELFF.

The DNA for the CDR3 is TGTGCCAGCAGCCTACTCTCGATAAGCTCCTACAATGAGCAGTTCTTC. Its protein is CASSLLSISSYNEQFF. The chain combines TRBV12-3 or TRBV12-4 with TRBJ2-1; D is unresolved. Trimming left V 6 bases short and J 0 bases short, with 15 bases between. CDR3 length equals 16 residues.

The chain uses TRBV6-1 and TRBJ1-2; D is unclear. V was trimmed by 1 base and J by 4 bases, leaving 13 bases between them. Germline values: CDR1 MNHNS, CDR2 SASEGT. The CDR3 runs 15 residues. In nucleotides, the CDR3 is TGTGCCAGCAGTGAAGAACCGACCGGGCCCTATGGCTACACCTTC. Amino acid sequence: CASSEEPTGPYGYTF.